This is a list of T cell receptor beta chains from one sample in a study of post-analysis software for immune sequencing data. TCRdb re-analysed the PCR reads in MiXCR, keeping a single row per CDR3 protein. Of fewer than 900,000 distinct CDR3 sequences in the sample, under 60% are singletons; the top ten hold 4.9%. The material sequenced was blood. The receptors were gathered from a girl under 18 with multiple sclerosis. Each CDR3 is given with its conserved first and last residue. D genes are given only for firm matches. Where a row states a size, it is once, few, many or the class of an expanded clone; other rows omit it.

clone size: .; J gene: TRBJ1-5; V gene: TRBV28; D gene: .; CDR3 length: 14; CDR3 protein: CASSLDGPNQPQHF; CDR3 DNA: TGTGCCAGCAGTTTAGACGGTCCAAATCAGCCCCAGCATTTT
clone size: many; J gene: TRBJ2-3; V gene: TRBV6-5; D gene: .; CDR3 length: 13; CDR3 protein: CASSPLGTDTQYF; CDR3 DNA: TGTGCCAGCAGCCCCTTGGGGACAGATACGCAGTATTTT
clone size: .; J gene: TRBJ2-1; V gene: TRBV5-1; D gene: .; CDR3 length: 15; CDR3 protein: CASSFRTDLDHEQFF; CDR3 DNA: TGCGCCAGCAGCTTTAGGACGGACTTAGACCATGAGCAGTTCTTC
clone size: few; J gene: TRBJ2-7; V gene: TRBV2; D gene: .; CDR3 length: 17; CDR3 protein: CANTGSGGEGHYYEQYF; CDR3 DNA: TGTGCCAACACAGGAAGCGGAGGAGAGGGCCACTACTACGAGCAGTACTTC
clone size: .; J gene: TRBJ2-7; V gene: TRBV20-1; D gene: TRBD2; CDR3 length: 14; CDR3 protein: CSAVLGGRANEQYF; CDR3 DNA: TGCAGTGCTGTCCTTGGCGGGAGGGCCAACGAGCAGTACTTC
clone size: .; J gene: TRBJ1-1; V gene: TRBV20-1; D gene: TRBD1; CDR3 length: 20; CDR3 protein: CSARAGQTSPEGGLNTEAFF; CDR3 DNA: TGCAGTGCTAGAGCGGGACAGACATCCCCCGAAGGAGGTCTTAACACTGAAGCTTTCTTT
clone size: .; J gene: TRBJ2-1; V gene: TRBV6-4; D gene: TRBD1; CDR3 length: 15; CDR3 protein: CANSADRGEGYEQFF; CDR3 DNA: TGTGCCAACAGTGCCGACAGGGGGGAAGGGTACGAGCAGTTCTTC
clone size: .; J gene: TRBJ2-1; V gene: TRBV11-2; D gene: TRBD2; CDR3 length: 14; CDR3 protein: CASRERDFYNEQFF; CDR3 DNA: TGTGCCAGCAGAGAGCGGGACTTTTACAATGAGCAGTTCTTC
clone size: .; J gene: TRBJ1-6; V gene: TRBV7-2; D gene: .; CDR3 length: 15; CDR3 protein: CASRGSSDLNSPLHF; CDR3 DNA: TGTGCCAGCAGGGGGTCTTCGGACCTTAATTCACCCCTCCACTTT
clone size: few; J gene: TRBJ1-4; V gene: TRBV25-1; D gene: .; CDR3 length: 15; CDR3 protein: CASSSMTDPNEKLFF; CDR3 DNA: TGTGCCAGCAGTTCTATGACAGACCCCAATGAAAAACTGTTTTTT
clone size: .; J gene: TRBJ2-5; V gene: TRBV7-8; D gene: TRBD2; CDR3 length: 16; CDR3 protein: CASSLVLAGYQETQYF; CDR3 DNA: TGTGCCAGCAGCTTAGTACTAGCGGGGTACCAAGAGACCCAGTACTTC
clone size: .; J gene: TRBJ2-1; V gene: TRBV20-1; D gene: .; CDR3 length: 18; CDR3 protein: CSARNRGAGGSSYNEQFF; CDR3 DNA: TGCAGTGCTAGAAACCGGGGGGCCGGGGGGAGCTCCTACAATGAGCAGTTCTTC
clone size: .; J gene: TRBJ1-2; V gene: TRBV29-1; D gene: TRBD1; CDR3 length: 13; CDR3 protein: CSASTGEDYGYTF; CDR3 DNA: TGCAGCGCTTCGACAGGGGAGGACTATGGCTACACCTTC
clone size: few; J gene: TRBJ2-3; V gene: TRBV7-9; D gene: TRBD2; CDR3 length: 18; CDR3 protein: CASSLATSSSGSADTQYF; CDR3 DNA: TGTGCCAGCAGCTTAGCGACTTCTTCTAGCGGTAGTGCAGATACGCAGTATTTT
clone size: .; J gene: TRBJ2-1; V gene: TRBV4-3; D gene: TRBD2; CDR3 length: 13; CDR3 protein: CASSRGLDDEQFF; CDR3 DNA: TGCGCCAGCAGCAGGGGACTAGATGATGAGCAGTTCTTC
clone size: .; J gene: TRBJ2-5; V gene: TRBV6-5; D gene: TRBD1; CDR3 length: 18; CDR3 protein: CASSSIPIDRGLQETQYF; CDR3 DNA: TGTGCCAGCAGTTCCATCCCTATTGACAGGGGGCTTCAAGAGACCCAGTACTTC
clone size: .; J gene: TRBJ2-1; V gene: TRBV6-2/TRBV6-3; D gene: .; CDR3 length: 16; CDR3 protein: CASSPSQGFSYNEQFF; CDR3 DNA: TGTGCCAGCAGCCCCAGCCAGGGGTTCTCATACAATGAGCAGTTCTTC
clone size: .; J gene: TRBJ1-5; V gene: TRBV7-8; D gene: .; CDR3 length: 17; CDR3 protein: CASSLAGPGWSNQPQHF; CDR3 DNA: TGTGCCAGCAGCTTAGCAGGGCCTGGGTGGAGCAATCAGCCCCAGCATTTT
clone size: .; J gene: TRBJ1-1; V gene: TRBV15; D gene: .; CDR3 length: 15; CDR3 protein: CATQEGDHMNTEAFF; CDR3 DNA: TGTGCCACCCAGGAGGGGGACCACATGAACACTGAAGCTTTCTTT
clone size: .; J gene: TRBJ1-2; V gene: TRBV12-3/TRBV12-4; D gene: TRBD1; CDR3 length: 14; CDR3 protein: CASSRVRDSYGYTF; CDR3 DNA: TGTGCCAGCAGTCGGGTCCGGGACAGCTATGGCTACACCTTC
clone size: .; J gene: TRBJ1-4; V gene: TRBV29-1; D gene: .; CDR3 length: 11; CDR3 protein: CSVEVGGKLFF; CDR3 DNA: TGCAGCGTTGAAGTGGGTGGAAAACTGTTTTTT
clone size: .; J gene: TRBJ2-5; V gene: TRBV4-1; D gene: TRBD2; CDR3 length: 16; CDR3 protein: CASSAGTSAYQETQYF; CDR3 DNA: TGCGCCAGCAGCGCCGGGACTAGCGCCTACCAAGAGACCCAGTACTTC
clone size: .; J gene: TRBJ2-7; V gene: TRBV7-8; D gene: TRBD2; CDR3 length: 16; CDR3 protein: CASSLAGSGGTYERYF; CDR3 DNA: TGTGCCAGCAGCTTAGCGGGTTCGGGAGGGACCTACGAGCGGTACTTC
clone size: .; J gene: TRBJ1-2; V gene: TRBV7-9; D gene: .; CDR3 length: 17; CDR3 protein: CASSSGGRDTPNYGYTF; CDR3 DNA: TGTGCCAGCAGCTCCGGCGGTAGGGACACACCTAACTATGGCTACACCTTC
clone size: .; J gene: TRBJ2-2; V gene: TRBV24-1; D gene: .; CDR3 length: 16; CDR3 protein: CATSDVVGLGTGELFF; CDR3 DNA: TGTGCCACCAGTGACGTAGTGGGGTTGGGCACCGGGGAGCTGTTTTTT
clone size: .; J gene: TRBJ1-2; V gene: TRBV20-1; D gene: .; CDR3 length: 12; CDR3 protein: CSARALRFSYTF; CDR3 DNA: TGCAGTGCTAGAGCACTGAGGTTTAGCTACACCTTC
clone size: few; J gene: TRBJ2-3; V gene: TRBV4-3; D gene: TRBD1; CDR3 length: 16; CDR3 protein: CASSQENRGLVDTQYF; CDR3 DNA: TGCGCCAGCAGCCAAGAAAACAGGGGGCTTGTAGATACGCAGTATTTT
clone size: .; J gene: TRBJ1-2; V gene: TRBV4-1; D gene: .; CDR3 length: 14; CDR3 protein: CASSQDTRGYGYTF; CDR3 DNA: TGCGCCAGCAGCCAGGATACCCGTGGCTATGGCTACACCTTC
clone size: .; J gene: TRBJ2-7; V gene: TRBV5-1; D gene: .; CDR3 length: 14; CDR3 protein: CASSFKQGSYEQYF; CDR3 DNA: TGCGCCAGCAGCTTTAAACAGGGAAGCTACGAGCAGTACTTC
clone size: few; J gene: TRBJ2-1; V gene: TRBV5-1; D gene: TRBD2; CDR3 length: 15; CDR3 protein: CASSPLAGAWNEQFF; CDR3 DNA: TGCGCCAGCAGCCCCTTAGCGGGAGCCTGGAATGAGCAGTTCTTC
clone size: .; J gene: TRBJ2-7; V gene: TRBV15; D gene: .; CDR3 length: 13; CDR3 protein: CATSIGVSYEQYF; CDR3 DNA: TGTGCCACCAGCATCGGCGTTTCCTACGAGCAGTACTTC
clone size: few; J gene: TRBJ2-3; V gene: TRBV6-5; D gene: .; CDR3 length: 15; CDR3 protein: CASKGRAGGTDTQYF; CDR3 DNA: TGTGCCAGCAAAGGGAGGGCAGGGGGCACAGATACGCAGTATTTT
clone size: .; J gene: TRBJ2-1; V gene: TRBV24-1; D gene: .; CDR3 length: 14; CDR3 protein: CATSDRGGRDEQFF; CDR3 DNA: TGTGCCACCAGTGACAGGGGTGGTAGGGATGAGCAGTTCTTC
clone size: few; J gene: TRBJ2-4; V gene: TRBV6-2/TRBV6-3; D gene: .; CDR3 length: 15; CDR3 protein: CASSYGVSAKNIQYF; CDR3 DNA: TGTGCCAGCAGTTACGGGGTATCTGCCAAAAACATTCAGTACTTC
clone size: .; J gene: TRBJ2-6; V gene: TRBV27; D gene: .; CDR3 length: 16; CDR3 protein: CASSFVTAQGANVLTF; CDR3 DNA: TGTGCCAGCAGTTTCGTGACAGCCCAGGGGGCCAACGTCCTGACTTTC
clone size: once; J gene: TRBJ1-2; V gene: TRBV10-3; D gene: .; CDR3 length: 12; CDR3 protein: CAILKGNYGYTF; CDR3 DNA: TGTGCCATCCTCAAGGGTAACTATGGCTACACCTTC
clone size: .; J gene: TRBJ2-7; V gene: TRBV20-1; D gene: TRBD2; CDR3 length: 13; CDR3 protein: CSARRLAVYEQYF; CDR3 DNA: TGCAGTGCTAGAAGGCTAGCGGTATACGAGCAGTACTTC
clone size: .; J gene: TRBJ1-1; V gene: TRBV19; D gene: .; CDR3 length: 16; CDR3 protein: CASSAIQGVPNTEAFF; CDR3 DNA: TGTGCCAGTAGTGCGATTCAGGGAGTCCCGAACACTGAAGCTTTCTTT
clone size: .; J gene: TRBJ2-5; V gene: TRBV29-1; D gene: TRBD1; CDR3 length: 13; CDR3 protein: CSGTRGLGETQYF; CDR3 DNA: TGCAGCGGCACCAGGGGGCTGGGCGAGACCCAGTACTTC
clone size: many; J gene: TRBJ2-5; V gene: TRBV29-1; D gene: .; CDR3 length: 11; CDR3 protein: CSVGPGETQYF; CDR3 DNA: TGCAGCGTTGGTCCGGGAGAGACCCAGTACTTC
clone size: .; J gene: TRBJ2-1; V gene: TRBV11-1; D gene: TRBD2; CDR3 length: 19; CDR3 protein: CASSLSRGPAGGYNNEQFF; CDR3 DNA: TGTGCCAGCAGCTTATCCAGGGGACCAGCGGGGGGTTATAACAATGAGCAGTTCTTC
clone size: .; J gene: TRBJ1-5; V gene: TRBV7-8; D gene: .; CDR3 length: 16; CDR3 protein: CASSLVGGGDNQPQHF; CDR3 DNA: TGTGCCAGCAGCTTAGTGGGCGGGGGGGATAATCAGCCCCAGCATTTT
clone size: .; J gene: TRBJ1-2; V gene: TRBV29-1; D gene: .; CDR3 length: 11; CDR3 protein: CSVEGRVGYTF; CDR3 DNA: TGCAGCGTTGAGGGGCGCGTTGGCTACACCTTC
clone size: .; J gene: TRBJ2-7; V gene: TRBV19; D gene: .; CDR3 length: 15; CDR3 protein: CASSISFEGGTEQYF; CDR3 DNA: TGTGCCAGTAGTATATCCTTCGAGGGCGGGACCGAGCAGTACTTC
clone size: .; J gene: TRBJ2-7; V gene: TRBV27; D gene: TRBD2; CDR3 length: 18; CDR3 protein: CASSGPAGTSGDSYEQYF; CDR3 DNA: TGTGCCAGCAGTGGTCCCGCCGGGACTAGCGGAGACTCCTACGAGCAGTACTTC
clone size: few; J gene: TRBJ2-5; V gene: TRBV18; D gene: .; CDR3 length: 14; CDR3 protein: CASSPKTGMETQYF; CDR3 DNA: TGTGCCAGCTCACCAAAAACAGGGATGGAGACCCAGTACTTC
clone size: many; J gene: TRBJ2-3; V gene: TRBV20-1; D gene: .; CDR3 length: 11; CDR3 protein: CSERGTDTQYF; CDR3 DNA: TGCAGTGAACGGGGCACAGATACGCAGTATTTT
clone size: once; J gene: TRBJ2-7; V gene: TRBV2; D gene: .; CDR3 length: 15; CDR3 protein: CASSEEGSFGYEQYF; CDR3 DNA: TGTGCCAGCAGTGAGGAGGGCTCCTTCGGGTACGAGCAGTACTTC
clone size: .; J gene: TRBJ2-5; V gene: TRBV29-1; D gene: .; CDR3 length: 15; CDR3 protein: CSVEDEGDLGETQYF; CDR3 DNA: TGCAGCGTTGAAGATGAGGGGGATTTAGGAGAGACCCAGTACTTC
clone size: .; J gene: TRBJ2-2; V gene: TRBV2; D gene: TRBD2; CDR3 length: 18; CDR3 protein: CASITPGLDVSNTGELFF; CDR3 DNA: TGTGCCAGCATTACACCGGGACTAGATGTTTCGAACACCGGGGAGCTGTTTTTT
clone size: .; J gene: TRBJ2-5; V gene: TRBV6-5; D gene: TRBD2; CDR3 length: 17; CDR3 protein: CASSYGLAGDGGETQYF; CDR3 DNA: TGTGCCAGCAGTTACGGACTAGCGGGAGATGGAGGGGAGACCCAGTACTTC
clone size: .; J gene: TRBJ2-1; V gene: TRBV20-1; D gene: TRBD2; CDR3 length: 14; CDR3 protein: CSASSGLAGGQQFF; CDR3 DNA: TGCAGTGCTTCCTCCGGACTAGCGGGAGGGCAGCAGTTCTTC
clone size: .; J gene: TRBJ2-5; V gene: TRBV27; D gene: .; CDR3 length: 15; CDR3 protein: CASSLSWDLRETQYF; CDR3 DNA: TGTGCCAGCAGTTTATCATGGGATCTGAGGGAGACCCAGTACTTC
clone size: .; J gene: TRBJ2-7; V gene: TRBV13; D gene: .; CDR3 length: 13; CDR3 protein: CASSSRRGYEQYF; CDR3 DNA: TGTGCCAGCAGCTCCCGTAGGGGCTACGAGCAGTACTTC
clone size: .; J gene: TRBJ2-5; V gene: TRBV6-2/TRBV6-3; D gene: .; CDR3 length: 14; CDR3 protein: CASSPSSDHETQYF; CDR3 DNA: TGTGCCAGCAGTCCCTCTAGCGATCACGAGACCCAGTACTTC
clone size: .; J gene: TRBJ2-1; V gene: TRBV7-2; D gene: TRBD2; CDR3 length: 18; CDR3 protein: CASSLSASGRASYNEQFF; CDR3 DNA: TGTGCCAGCAGCTTATCGGCTAGCGGGAGGGCCTCCTACAATGAGCAGTTCTTC
clone size: .; J gene: TRBJ2-1; V gene: TRBV14; D gene: TRBD2; CDR3 length: 16; CDR3 protein: CARSTLSGSSYNEQFF; CDR3 DNA: TGTGCCAGGTCGACACTTAGCGGGAGCTCCTACAATGAGCAGTTCTTC